This is a list of T cell receptor beta chains from one sample in a study of CD8+ T cells in alopecia areata. Profiled with immunoSEQ multiplex PCR; TCRdb holds only in-frame clones, not every one. The top ten clones hold 10% to 12% of a sample with roughly 180,000 clones, about 55% of them seen once. This specimen consisted of CD8+ T cells sorted from blood, obtained at week 24, from a patient treated with tofacitinib. These receptor sequences come from a human donor with alopecia areata. The conserved cysteine and the conserved F or W are not part of the CDR3 here.

v_call: TRBV28; cdr3_length: 13; j_call: TRBJ2-1; cdr3_aa: ASNSRDSKYNEQF
v_call: TRBV9; cdr3_length: 12; j_call: TRBJ2-2; cdr3_aa: ASSVGADTGELF
v_call: TRBV2; cdr3_length: 13; j_call: TRBJ2-1; cdr3_aa: ASSQTSGGSNEQF
v_call: TRBV29-1; cdr3_length: 13; j_call: TRBJ2-7; cdr3_aa: SVEVNRGSIYEQY
v_call: TRBV7-9; cdr3_length: 13; j_call: TRBJ2-1; cdr3_aa: ASSSPGGSYNEQF
v_call: TRBV19; cdr3_length: 13; j_call: TRBJ2-3; cdr3_aa: ASSISPSTTDTQY
v_call: TRBV4-3; cdr3_length: 13; j_call: TRBJ2-7; cdr3_aa: ASSQGTGDSYEQY
v_call: TRBV4-3; cdr3_length: 14; j_call: TRBJ1-2; cdr3_aa: ASSATGEGINYGYT
v_call: TRBV25-1; cdr3_length: 8; j_call: TRBJ2-1; cdr3_aa: ASRGSEQF
v_call: TRBV27; cdr3_length: 12; j_call: TRBJ2-3; cdr3_aa: ASSQILGFHTQY
v_call: TRBV5-1; cdr3_length: 14; j_call: TRBJ2-7; cdr3_aa: ASSLESSGGLYEQY
v_call: TRBV6-5; cdr3_length: 13; j_call: TRBJ1-2; cdr3_aa: ASSSIEDKYNGYT
v_call: TRBV6-5; cdr3_length: 13; j_call: TRBJ2-7; cdr3_aa: ASSYSGTGGYEQY
v_call: TRBV29-1; cdr3_length: 12; j_call: TRBJ1-1; cdr3_aa: SVEDLSQNTEAF
v_call: TRBV30; cdr3_length: 11; j_call: TRBJ1-5; cdr3_aa: AWSVEGNQPQH
v_call: TRBV19; cdr3_length: 10; j_call: TRBJ1-1; cdr3_aa: ATGQGLKGAF
v_call: TRBV29-1; cdr3_length: 12; j_call: TRBJ2-1; cdr3_aa: SVRLRVQSNEQF
v_call: TRBV9; cdr3_length: 10; j_call: TRBJ1-1; cdr3_aa: ASSVGKGEAF
v_call: TRBV18; cdr3_length: 14; j_call: TRBJ2-2; cdr3_aa: ASSRREDSLTGELF
v_call: TRBV9; cdr3_length: 11; j_call: TRBJ2-5; cdr3_aa: ASGGQIQETQY
v_call: TRBV30; cdr3_length: 11; j_call: TRBJ1-5; cdr3_aa: AWSAHGDQPQH
v_call: TRBV4-3; cdr3_length: 13; j_call: TRBJ1-5; cdr3_aa: ASSQVADLDQPQH
v_call: TRBV29-1; cdr3_length: 12; j_call: TRBJ1-2; cdr3_aa: SVEAGTGYYGYT
v_call: TRBV6-5; cdr3_length: 13; j_call: TRBJ1-5; cdr3_aa: ASSPGTGGVQPQH
v_call: TRBV6-6; cdr3_length: 11; j_call: TRBJ1-5; cdr3_aa: ASRDMDNQPQH
v_call: TRBV4-1; cdr3_length: 13; j_call: TRBJ1-2; cdr3_aa: ASSPYSDRDVGYT
v_call: TRBV27; cdr3_length: 10; j_call: TRBJ2-5; cdr3_aa: ASSPSGETQY
v_call: TRBV11-2; cdr3_length: 12; j_call: TRBJ2-7; cdr3_aa: ASSLGGQVREQY
v_call: TRBV18; cdr3_length: 12; j_call: TRBJ1-2; cdr3_aa: ASSPGTGGDGYT
v_call: TRBV29-1; cdr3_length: 8; j_call: TRBJ2-1; cdr3_aa: SARDRGQF
v_call: TRBV19; cdr3_length: 11; j_call: TRBJ1-5; cdr3_aa: ASEEGAGQPQH
v_call: TRBV29-1; cdr3_length: 15; j_call: TRBJ2-3; cdr3_aa: SAPGLAGGASTDTQY
v_call: TRBV29-1; cdr3_length: 13; j_call: TRBJ2-3; cdr3_aa: SVGPGLAGEDTQY
v_call: TRBV27; cdr3_length: 13; j_call: TRBJ1-2; cdr3_aa: ASSFSSFSGTGIW
v_call: TRBV4-3; cdr3_length: 14; j_call: TRBJ2-4; cdr3_aa: ASSQDLGGTKNIQY
v_call: TRBV5-1; cdr3_length: 10; j_call: TRBJ2-2; cdr3_aa: ASSYNTGELF
v_call: TRBV10-2; cdr3_length: 10; j_call: TRBJ1-1; cdr3_aa: ASRDTNTEAF
v_call: TRBV20-1; cdr3_length: 9; j_call: TRBJ2-1; cdr3_aa: SASDRNEQF
v_call: TRBV5-1; cdr3_length: 16; j_call: TRBJ2-3; cdr3_aa: ASSLTSPGVGSTDTQY
v_call: TRBV7-8; cdr3_length: 13; j_call: TRBJ1-1; cdr3_aa: ASSLAGQLNTEAF
v_call: TRBV12-5; cdr3_length: 11; j_call: TRBJ2-5; cdr3_aa: ASGLPLKETQY
v_call: TRBV15; cdr3_length: 13; j_call: TRBJ1-2; cdr3_aa: ATSSYGGTTYGYT
v_call: TRBV7-9; cdr3_length: 10; j_call: TRBJ2-7; cdr3_aa: ASSRSGTEQY
v_call: TRBV4-3; cdr3_length: 13; j_call: TRBJ2-4; cdr3_aa: ASSPRTSGGAIQY
v_call: TRBV6-5; cdr3_length: 13; j_call: TRBJ2-7; cdr3_aa: ASSIDQNRAYEQY
v_call: TRBV4-3; cdr3_length: 15; j_call: TRBJ2-1; cdr3_aa: ASSQKASGGPYNEQF
v_call: TRBV6-5; cdr3_length: 12; j_call: TRBJ2-5; cdr3_aa: ASSYSPEQETQY
v_call: TRBV30; cdr3_length: 11; j_call: TRBJ1-1; cdr3_aa: AWTTGPGDEAF
v_call: TRBV6-4; cdr3_length: 12; j_call: TRBJ2-2; cdr3_aa: ASSGTGDTGELF
v_call: TRBV7-9; cdr3_length: 13; j_call: TRBJ1-1; cdr3_aa: ASSQTDRPNTEAF
v_call: TRBV13; cdr3_length: 13; j_call: TRBJ2-1; cdr3_aa: ASSLYGTGSREQF
v_call: TRBV9; cdr3_length: 12; j_call: TRBJ1-2; cdr3_aa: ASSPRANFYGYT
v_call: TRBV19; cdr3_length: 11; j_call: TRBJ2-7; cdr3_aa: ATGTGDSYEQY
v_call: TRBV4-3; cdr3_length: 13; j_call: TRBJ1-2; cdr3_aa: ASSQDREGLHGYT